The clone carrying this T cell receptor (beta chain) turned up a few times. Its antigen remains unidentified. The sample is drawn from a study of CD8+ T cells in alopecia areata. Study-wide results and caveats: Researchers report lesional scalp, most notably alopecia totalis/universalis, outstripped normal scalp in clonality. In scalp and blood, many expanded lesional clones persisted during tofacitinib.

This CDR3 has 14 residues. CDR1 is SGHTA and CDR2 is FQGNSA in the germline V gene. Trimming took 4 bases from V and 0 from J, leaving 10 bases between them. Extraction of RNA preceded its reverse transcription into cDNA, which served as the sequencing template. TCRdb keeps only in-frame clones here, not all; method: immunoSEQ multiplex PCR. The repertoire holds 150,000 to 250,000 clones, roughly 64% seen once, with about 5.1% in the top ten. Treatment indicated: oral pan-JAK inhibitor, 5-10 mg twice daily. The chain couples TRBV7-2 to TRBJ2-7; no clear D gene. The sample consisted of CD4+ T cells sorted from blood, taken at week 24, from a patient treated with tofacitinib. The clonotype originates from a human donor with alopecia areata. In nucleotides, the CDR3 is TGTGCCAGCAGCTCCTACACCGACTCCTACGAGCAGTACTTC. Protein sequence: CASSSYTDSYEQYF.